This TCR beta chain comes out of a study of T-cell reconstitution after alpha-beta-depleted transplantation in children. The study's findings and limits: Reportedly, roughly two months post-transplant, alpha-beta T cells arose from several hundred expanded graft clones. After one year, T-cell counts and TCRbeta diversity mostly came from new T cells. Some patients' high day-60 TCRbeta diversity was traced to surviving recipient T cells and thymic progenitors.

This clonotype was seen ten or more times. Its antigen is still unknown. Library preparation (for TCRbeta) was performed with unique molecular identifiers. TCRdb ran MiXCR on the PCR reads and lists one entry per CDR3 protein. The data show hundreds of thousands of distinct CDR3 sequences, less than 9% seen once. CDR3 length equals 14 residues. Trimming cost V 4 bases and J 4 bases, with 13 bases left between them. The V gene's germline CDR1 is SGHVS and CDR2 FQNEAQ. The sample here was PBMCs, mostly from graft donor cells, taken 180 days after TCRalphabeta/CD19-depleted stem cell transplant. V gene TRBV7-8 combines with J gene TRBJ1-2; perhaps TRBD1 as D (5 bases). This TCR derives from a male patient between 5 and 17 years old who had a stem cell transplant for acute lymphoblastic leukemia, so the T cells may come from the graft donor. CDR3 protein: CASSWAGSLYGYTF. CDR3 DNA: TGTGCCAGCAGCTGGGCAGGGAGCCTCTATGGCTACACCTTC.